The 19 T cell receptor beta chains below were found in one sample sequenced in a study of cytomegalovirus exposure and HLA in healthy donors. Primers for the PCR totalled 60 Vbeta and 13 Jbeta. TCRdb keeps only in-frame clones here, not all; method: immunoSEQ multiplex PCR. The repertoire holds about 200,000 clones, with roughly four fifths as singletons. The specimen sequenced was PBMCs. These receptors were collected from a woman in her forties in good health and CMV-seronegative.

The chain combines TRBV4-1 with TRBJ2-1, with 14 bases matching TRBD2. This CDR3 spans 17 amino acids. Germline CDR1 is MGHRA and CDR2 is YSYEKL. Unmatched junction bases numbered 9, after V lost 3 bases and J lost 8 bases. DNA of the CDR3: TGCGCCAGCAGCCAGGATTTCGGACTAGCGGGAGGCGATGAGCAGTTCTTC. Protein sequence: CASSQDFGLAGGDEQFF.

The chain employs TRBV7-3 and TRBJ2-2; 13 bases line up with TRBD2. V shed 4 bases, J shed 5 bases, and the junction held 4 bases outside the gene matches. There are 16 residues in the CDR3. CDR1 SGHTA and CDR2 FQGTGA come from the germline V gene. DNA of the CDR3: TGTGCCAGCAGCTCTCCGGGACTAGCGGGAACCGGGGAGCTGTTTTTT. It translates to CASSSPGLAGTGELFF.

This chain connects TRBV7-8 to TRBJ2-1; weak D call: TRBD1 (6 bases). The CDR3 runs 14 residues. The V end lost 5 bases, the J end lost 2 bases, and 10 bases lay between the germline ends. CDR1 and CDR2 (germline): SGHVS, FQNEAQ. The CDR3 DNA reads TGTGCCAGCAGCCGGACAGTAGCCTACAATGAGCAGTTCTTC. Amino acid sequence: CASSRTVAYNEQFF.

The CDR3, as DNA: TGTGCCATCAGTGAGTCGAGATCGGGCGGGAGCCTCACAGATACGCAGTATTTT. Its translation is CAISESRSGGSLTDTQYF. The V and J genes are TRBV10-3 and TRBJ2-3, with 7 bases identical to TRBD2. In germline, CDR1 is ENHRY, CDR2 SYGVKD. Trimming took 0 bases from V and 2 from J; bases not matched to a gene: 11. The CDR3 sequence is 18 residues long.

The chain couples TRBV5-1 to TRBJ2-7; the D gene is possibly TRBD1 (6 bases). The V end lost 3 bases, the J end lost 2 bases, and 21 bases lay between the germline ends. The CDR3 has 17 residues. Germline values: CDR1 SGHRS, CDR2 YFSETQ. The CDR3 spells CASSSGSTGHTAYEQYF. The CDR3 nucleotides are TGCGCCAGCAGCTCTGGAAGCACGGGACATACAGCCTACGAGCAGTACTTC. Combining the CDR3 with reference TRBV5-1 and TRBJ2-7 gives the whole variable domain KAGVTQTPRYLIKTRGQQVTLSCSPISGHRSVSWYQQTPGQGLQFLFEYFSETQRNKGNFPGRFSGRQFSNSRSEMNVSTLELGDSALYLCASSSGSTGHTAYEQYFGPGTRLTVT.

The chain recombines TRBV7-2 with TRBJ2-5, with 9 bases that match TRBD2. The CDR3 runs to 16 residues. Per germline, CDR1 SGHTA and CDR2 FQGNSA. With V trimmed by 3 bases and J by 1 base, 6 bases remained unmatched. The CDR3 bases are TGTGCCAGCAGCTTTCAGTTAGCGGGGGCCCAAGAGACCCAGTACTTC. Protein product: CASSFQLAGAQETQYF.

This clone has only one observation. The rearrangement joins TRBV19 to TRBJ2-1; 8 nucleotides agree with TRBD2. The CDR3 covers 14 residues. V shed 5 bases, J shed 3 bases, and the junction held 3 bases outside the gene matches. From germline, CDR1 is LNHDA and CDR2 SQIVND (reference sequence). CDR3 nucleotide sequence: TGTGCCAGTAGTCGGGGGGGTAGCTACAATGAGCAGTTCTTC. Protein product: CASSRGGSYNEQFF.

V usage is TRBV28 and J usage is TRBJ1-2, with 7 nucleotides matching TRBD1. Germline CDR1 and CDR2: MDHEN and SYDVKM. Trimming took 6 bases from V and 5 from J; bases not matched to a gene: 12. The CDR3 extends over 15 amino acids. CDR3 sequence reads: CASSPPGGQSYGYTF. DNA for the CDR3: TGTGCCAGCAGCCCCCCCGGGGGACAGTCATATGGCTACACCTTC.

This clone appeared once. The chain joins TRBV7-9 to TRBJ1-2; D ambiguous. Germline assignment: CDR1 SEHNR and CDR2 FQNEAQ (reference sequence). V lost 5 bases to trimming and J lost 1 base, with 8 bases between them. This CDR3 comprises 13 residues. This chain's CDR3 is CASSPGNNYGYTF. In DNA, the CDR3 is TGTGCCAGCAGCCCCGGGAATAACTATGGCTACACCTTC.

The chain links TRBV5-1 to TRBJ2-2, with 7 bases that match TRBD2. CDR1 and CDR2 from the germline V gene are SGHRS and YFSETQ. V gave up 4 bases and J gave up 7 bases; unmatched junction bases: 13. The CDR3 runs 16 residues. CDR3 nucleotides: TGCGCCAGCAGCCCCACCGGGGGGACCTATCTCGGGGAGCTGTTTTTT. Translating gives CASSPTGGTYLGELFF.

The CDR3 spells CASSPDKASYEQYF. The CDR3 DNA reads TGTGCCAGCAGCCCCGACAAGGCATCCTACGAGCAGTACTTC. The chain recombines TRBV6-6 with TRBJ2-7; no definite D call. From germline, CDR1 is MNHNY and CDR2 SVGAGI (reference sequence). V was clipped by 6 bases and J by 1 base, with 13 bases between them. The CDR3 extends over 14 amino acids.

The CDR3 sequence: CASRGQHSGANVLTF. The CDR3 bases are TGTGCCAGTAGGGGACAGCACTCTGGGGCCAACGTCCTGACTTTC. The chain combines TRBV19 with TRBJ2-6, with 7 bases lining up with TRBD1. This CDR3 has 15 amino acids. Losses at the gene ends were 6 bases for V and 0 bases for J; bases not matched to a gene: 2. In germline, CDR1 is LNHDA, CDR2 SQIVND (reference sequence).

This clone has only a few counts. This sequence joins TRBV5-1 and TRBJ1-1; TRBD1 aligns across 10 bases. The length of the CDR3 is 13 residues. The J segment lost 11 bases and the V segment lost 5 bases, leaving 9 bases of the junction unmatched. Per germline, CDR1 SGHRS and CDR2 YFSETQ. The CDR3 coding sequence is TGCGCCAGCAGTAAAATCGGACAGGGGGGTGCTTTCTTT. It translates to CASSKIGQGGAFF. Variable domain in full (rest from reference TRBV5-1 and TRBJ1-1): KAGVTQTPRYLIKTRGQQVTLSCSPISGHRSVSWYQQTPGQGLQFLFEYFSETQRNKGNFPGRFSGRQFSNSRSEMNVSTLELGDSALYLCASSKIGQGGAFFGQGTRLTVV.

Concerning this clone itself: Other nucleotide sequences in the sample specify the same CDR3. The genes are TRBV2 and TRBJ1-6; D might be TRBD1 (5 bases). The CDR3 has 16 residues. V lost 4 bases, J lost 0 bases, and 10 bases lay in between. In germline, CDR1 is SNHLY, CDR2 FYNNEI. CDR3 residues: CASSGQGSSYNSPLHF. The CDR3 DNA reads TGTGCCAGCAGTGGGCAGGGAAGCTCCTATAATTCACCCCTCCACTTT.

The genes are TRBV30 and TRBJ2-5; 8 nucleotides line up with TRBD1. The CDR3 consists of 14 residues. V lost 2 bases and J lost 5; bases outside the gene matches: 7. CDR1 and CDR2 (germline): GTSNPN, SVGIG (reference sequence). Here the CDR3 reads CAWSKAGGRETQYF. The CDR3 coding sequence is TGTGCCTGGAGTAAGGCAGGGGGCAGGGAGACCCAGTACTTC.

The chain joins TRBV4-1 to TRBJ1-1; the D gene is possibly TRBD1 (5 bases). The CDR3 is 17 residues long. CDR1 MGHRA and CDR2 YSYEKL come from the germline V gene. With 0 bases removed from V and 0 bases from J, the gap between germline ends came to 14 bases. The chain's CDR3 is CASSQERRVPLNTEAFF. The CDR3 DNA is TGCGCCAGCAGCCAAGAACGCAGGGTCCCCCTGAACACTGAAGCTTTCTTT.

This chain uses TRBV15 with TRBJ2-1, with TRBD2 as a possible D gene (5 bases). The germline gives CDR1 LNHNV, CDR2 YYDKDF (reference sequence). V was shortened by 0 bases and J by 7 bases, with 16 bases between the two germline ends. The CDR3 totals 16 residues. The CDR3 DNA is TGTGCCACCAGCAGAGATACGGGAAGGGCGCGGAATGAGCAGTTCTTC. Translated: CATSRDTGRARNEQFF.

This clone was seen more than once but under ten times. This chain joins TRBV18 and TRBJ1-4, with no clear D. V dropped 4 bases and J dropped 3 bases, with 9 bases sitting between them. Germline CDR1 reads KGHSH; CDR2 reads LQKENI. The CDR3 has 14 residues. CDR3: CASSRDNPNEKLFF. CDR3 coding DNA: TGTGCCAGCTCACGAGACAACCCTAATGAAAAACTGTTTTTT.

The J gene is TRBJ1-2, the V gene TRBV7-8; D gene unclear. Trimming removed 0 bases from V and 6 bases from J, with 5 bases in between. The CDR3 length is 12 residues. CDR1 is SGHVS, CDR2 FQNEAQ, per germline. This CDR3 reads CASSLALNGYTF. CDR3 bases: TGTGCCAGCAGCTTAGCCCTAAATGGCTACACCTTC.